This T cell receptor beta chain was recovered during a study of post-analysis software for immune sequencing data. Findings of the study overall: Roughly five TRBV segments appeared more often in patients than in controls, and TRBV5-6, TRBV5-1 and TRBV20-1 were among these.

Concerning this clonotype: Its antigen is unknown.

Unique molecular identifiers were present in the TCR beta cDNA libraries. A single record per CDR3 protein comes from TCRdb applying MiXCR to the PCR reads. The table includes around 190,000 distinct CDR3 sequences, 29% detected once. The germline V gene encodes CDR1 DFQATT and CDR2 SNEGSKA (reference sequence). Trimming removed 4 bases at V and 1 base at J, with 9 bases between. The CDR3 runs 13 residues. The sequence was collected from a girl aged 2-17 years with multiple sclerosis. Sequenced input: blood. V usage is TRBV20-1 and J usage is TRBJ2-3; D is perhaps TRBD2 (6 bases). CDR3 DNA: TGCAGTGCTAAGTGGGAGGGCACAGATACGCAGTATTTT. Protein product: CSAKWEGTDTQYF.